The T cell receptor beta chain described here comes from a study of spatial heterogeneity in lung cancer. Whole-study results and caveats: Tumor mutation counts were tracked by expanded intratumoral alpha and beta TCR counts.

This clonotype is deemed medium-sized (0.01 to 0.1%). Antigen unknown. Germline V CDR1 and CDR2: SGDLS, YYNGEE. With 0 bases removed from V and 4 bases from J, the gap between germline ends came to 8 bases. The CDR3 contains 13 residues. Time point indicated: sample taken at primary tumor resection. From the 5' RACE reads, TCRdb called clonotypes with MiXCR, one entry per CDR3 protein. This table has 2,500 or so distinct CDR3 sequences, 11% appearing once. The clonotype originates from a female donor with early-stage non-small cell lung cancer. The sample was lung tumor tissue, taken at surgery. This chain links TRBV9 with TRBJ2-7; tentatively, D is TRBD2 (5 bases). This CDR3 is CASSVGGWYEQYF. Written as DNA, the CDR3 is TGTGCCAGCAGCGTAGGCGGGTGGTACGAGCAGTACTTC.